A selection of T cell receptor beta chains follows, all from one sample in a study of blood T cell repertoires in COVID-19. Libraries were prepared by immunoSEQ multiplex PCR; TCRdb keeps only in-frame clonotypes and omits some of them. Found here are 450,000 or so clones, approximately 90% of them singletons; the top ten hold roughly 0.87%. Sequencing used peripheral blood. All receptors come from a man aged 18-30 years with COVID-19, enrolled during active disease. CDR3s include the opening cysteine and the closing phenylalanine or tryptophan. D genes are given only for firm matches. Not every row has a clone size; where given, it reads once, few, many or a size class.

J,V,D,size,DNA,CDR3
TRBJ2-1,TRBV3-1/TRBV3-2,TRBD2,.,TGTGCCAGCAGCCTGGAAGTGACTAGCGGGAAAGGAAATGAGCAGTTCTTC,CASSLEVTSGKGNEQFF
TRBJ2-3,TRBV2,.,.,TGTGCCAGCAGTGAATCGCAGCACTACACAGATACGCAGTATTTT,CASSESQHYTDTQYF
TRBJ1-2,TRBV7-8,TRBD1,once,TGTGCCAGCAGCTTGACGCAGGGGGGCTATGGCTACACCTTC,CASSLTQGGYGYTF
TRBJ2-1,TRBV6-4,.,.,TGTGCCAGCAGTGACAAGTACGGTTGCGTGGGCGCTTACAATGAGCAGTTCTTC,CASSDKYGCVGAYNEQFF
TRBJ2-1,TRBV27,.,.,TGTGCCAGCGGATTTAGCGTAGGGGAGCAGTTCTTC,CASGFSVGEQFF
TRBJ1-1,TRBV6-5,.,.,TGTGCCAGCATGAGGGGGGGAGGAACTGAAGCTTTCTTT,CASMRGGGTEAFF
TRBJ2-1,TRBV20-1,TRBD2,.,TGCAGTGCTAGTGGAAAGCCCGGGACTAGGAGCCTCAATGAGCAGTTCTTC,CSASGKPGTRSLNEQFF
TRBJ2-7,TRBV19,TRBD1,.,TGTGCCAGTAGATCCGGGACAGATAGCTCCTACGAGCAGTACTTC,CASRSGTDSSYEQYF
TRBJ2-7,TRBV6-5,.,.,TGTGCCACCCGGACAGATAGCTCCTACGAGCAGTACTTC,CATRTDSSYEQYF
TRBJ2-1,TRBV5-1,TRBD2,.,TGCGCCAGCAGCTTGGATCTAGCGGGAGACGGGGACAGTGAGCAGTTCTTC,CASSLDLAGDGDSEQFF
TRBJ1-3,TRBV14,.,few,TGTGCCAGCAGCCAGAACAGGTACTCTGGAAACACCATATATTTT,CASSQNRYSGNTIYF
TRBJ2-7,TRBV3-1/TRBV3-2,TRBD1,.,TGTGCCAGCAGCCGAGGGTTCCGGGACAGGGCCTACGAGCAGTACTTC,CASSRGFRDRAYEQYF
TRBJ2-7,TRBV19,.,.,TGTGCCAGTAACGACGGGAGCTCCTACGAGCAGTACTTC,CASNDGSSYEQYF
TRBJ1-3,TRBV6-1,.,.,TGTGCCAGCAGTGAAGCGTTGGGACAAAGCTCTGGAAACACCATATATTTT,CASSEALGQSSGNTIYF
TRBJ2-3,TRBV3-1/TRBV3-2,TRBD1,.,TGTGCCAGCAGCCTTGGGACAGGGGTTTCCGCAGATACGCAGTATTTT,CASSLGTGVSADTQYF
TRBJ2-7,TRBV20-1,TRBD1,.,TGCAGTGCTAGTATTAGGGACAGGGGGCTCGAGCAGTACTTC,CSASIRDRGLEQYF
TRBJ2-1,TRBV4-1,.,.,TGCGCCAGCAGCCAAGGGAGGGTTTCGGGTGAGCAGTTCTTC,CASSQGRVSGEQFF
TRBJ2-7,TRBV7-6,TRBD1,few,TGTGCCAGCAGCTCAACGACTCTACGGGACAGGTCGTACGAGCAGTACTTC,CASSSTTLRDRSYEQYF
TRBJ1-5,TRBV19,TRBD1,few,TGTGCCAGTAGTGTGACAGGGAGCAATCAGCCCCAGCATTTT,CASSVTGSNQPQHF
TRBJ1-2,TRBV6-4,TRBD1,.,TGTGCCAGCAGGCTTACAGGGGACACTCTCTATGGCTACACCTTC,CASRLTGDTLYGYTF
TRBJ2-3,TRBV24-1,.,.,TGTGCCACCAGTGATTTGAGGGGCGGGGACACAGATACGCAGTATTTT,CATSDLRGGDTDTQYF
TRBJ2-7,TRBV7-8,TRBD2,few,TGTGCCAGCAGCTTAGCACTAGCGGACAGTCTCTACGAGCAGTACTTC,CASSLALADSLYEQYF
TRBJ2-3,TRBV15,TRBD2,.,TGTGCCACCAGCAGAGCTAACTCAGGACTAGCGGCCACAGATACGCAGTATTTT,CATSRANSGLAATDTQYF
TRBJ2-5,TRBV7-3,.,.,TGTGCCAGCAGCCCCTATAGCGGAGAGACCCAGTACTTC,CASSPYSGETQYF
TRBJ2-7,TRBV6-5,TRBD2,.,TGTGCTAAATCCACTGCGGGAGCGGGCTACGAGCAGTACTTC,CAKSTAGAGYEQYF
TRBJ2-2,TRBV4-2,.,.,TGTGCCAGCAGCCAAGAAAGACAGCGTTCAACCGGGGAGCTGTTTTTT,CASSQERQRSTGELFF
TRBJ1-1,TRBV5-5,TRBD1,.,TGTGCCAGCAGCCCCGGGACAGGGGGGCGAAGGACTGAAGCTTTCTTT,CASSPGTGGRRTEAFF
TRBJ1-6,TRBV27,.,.,TGTGCCACCAGAACCACCGGGACTTATAATTCACCCCTCCACTTT,CATRTTGTYNSPLHF
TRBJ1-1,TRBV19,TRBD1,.,TGTGCCAGTAGTATCCGGACAGGGACGGCGGCTGAAGCTTTCTTT,CASSIRTGTAAEAFF
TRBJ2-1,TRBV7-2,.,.,TGTGCCAGCAGCTTTTTAACTGTTAACAATGAGCAGTTCTTC,CASSFLTVNNEQFF
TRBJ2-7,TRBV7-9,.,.,TGTGCCAGCAGCTCTCAGGACACGCTTCACGAGCAGTACTTC,CASSSQDTLHEQYF
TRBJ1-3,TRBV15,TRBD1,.,TGTGCCACCAGCAGAGAGAACAGGGGGACTGGAAACACCATATATTTT,CATSRENRGTGNTIYF
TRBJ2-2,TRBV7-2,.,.,TGTGCCAGCAGCTTAATGGGGGGAACCGGGGAGCTGTTTTTT,CASSLMGGTGELFF
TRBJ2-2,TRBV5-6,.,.,TGTGCCAGCAGCTTGCTACTCACCGGGGAGCTGTTTTTT,CASSLLLTGELFF
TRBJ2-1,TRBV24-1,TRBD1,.,TGTGCCACCAGTGCCCTCGGGGACAGTATAGTCTTC,CATSALGDSIVF
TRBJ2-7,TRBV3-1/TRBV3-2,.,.,TGTGCCAGCAGCCAAGACTACGACTCCTACGAGCAGTACTTC,CASSQDYDSYEQYF
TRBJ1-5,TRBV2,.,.,TGTGCCAGCAGGGACAGTAACAGACAGCCCCAGCATTTT,CASRDSNRQPQHF
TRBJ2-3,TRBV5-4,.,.,TGTGCCAGCGGACCAGGGAGCACAGATACGCAGTATTTT,CASGPGSTDTQYF
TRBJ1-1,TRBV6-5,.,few,TGTGCCAGCAGTTACGGGGGACTTGGATCGAACACTGAAGCTTTCTTT,CASSYGGLGSNTEAFF
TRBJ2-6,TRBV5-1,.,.,TGCGCCAGCAAAGCGACGGCCTCTGGGGCCAACGTCCTGACTTTC,CASKATASGANVLTF
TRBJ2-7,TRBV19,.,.,TGTGCCAGTAGTACCGAAACCGGACGGGAGTCGGAGGAGCAGTACTTC,CASSTETGRESEEQYF
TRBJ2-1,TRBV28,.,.,TGTGCCAGCAGTCCGGACGGGGTCTCCTACAATGAGCAGTTCTTC,CASSPDGVSYNEQFF
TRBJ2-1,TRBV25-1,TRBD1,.,TGTGCCAGCAGCGGACAGGGGCAGTTCTTC,CASSGQGQFF
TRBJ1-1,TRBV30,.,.,TGTGCCTGGAGTGTAGATAGAAAACGCATGAACACTGAAGCTTTCTTT,CAWSVDRKRMNTEAFF
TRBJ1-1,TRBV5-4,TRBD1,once,TGTGCCAGCAGCTTTGACAGGGGGAAAGCTTTCTTT,CASSFDRGKAFF
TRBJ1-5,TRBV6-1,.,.,TGTGCCAGCAGTGAAGCGGGCGGGGGGAATCAGCCCCAGCATTTT,CASSEAGGGNQPQHF
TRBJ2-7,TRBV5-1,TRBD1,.,TGCGCCAGCAGCTCAGGGACAGGGGACCTACTCCCCCCCTACGAGCAGTACTTC,CASSSGTGDLLPPYEQYF
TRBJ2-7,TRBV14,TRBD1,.,TGTGCCAGCAGCCAAGATATTGGACAGGGGTTCTACGAGCAGTACTTC,CASSQDIGQGFYEQYF
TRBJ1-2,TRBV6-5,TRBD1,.,TGTGCCAGCAGTCTACACCGACAGGGGAGCTATGGCTACACCTTC,CASSLHRQGSYGYTF
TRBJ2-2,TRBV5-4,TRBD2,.,TGTGCCAGCAGCTTGGCCGGGGGACTAGCCGCGAACACCGGGGAGCTGTTTTTT,CASSLAGGLAANTGELFF
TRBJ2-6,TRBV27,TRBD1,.,TGTGCCAGCAGTTCCGGGACAGGTTCGCTCCAAAGCTCTGGGGCCAACGTCCTGACTTTC,CASSSGTGSLQSSGANVLTF
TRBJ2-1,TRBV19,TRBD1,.,TGTGCCAGTAGTCTCCGGGACAGCAACTACAATGAGCAGTTCTTC,CASSLRDSNYNEQFF
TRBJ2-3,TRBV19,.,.,TGTGCCAGTAGTGAACGGGCAGCGCGGGATCGAGATACGCAGTATTTT,CASSERAARDRDTQYF
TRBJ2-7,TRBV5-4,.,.,TGTGCCAGCAGGGCCACAGGGAATTACGAGCAGTACTTC,CASRATGNYEQYF
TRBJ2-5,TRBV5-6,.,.,TGTGCCAGCAGCCAGTACCAAGAGACCCAGTACTTC,CASSQYQETQYF
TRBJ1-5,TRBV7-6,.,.,TGTGCCAGCAGCCCGACAGATAGCAATCAGCCCCAGCATTTT,CASSPTDSNQPQHF
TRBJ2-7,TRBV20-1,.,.,TGCAGTGCCCACCGGGACTACGAGCAGTACTTC,CSAHRDYEQYF
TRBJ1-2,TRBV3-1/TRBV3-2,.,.,TGTGCCAGCAGCCACCTCGGGGGGAATATCTATGGCTACACCTTC,CASSHLGGNIYGYTF